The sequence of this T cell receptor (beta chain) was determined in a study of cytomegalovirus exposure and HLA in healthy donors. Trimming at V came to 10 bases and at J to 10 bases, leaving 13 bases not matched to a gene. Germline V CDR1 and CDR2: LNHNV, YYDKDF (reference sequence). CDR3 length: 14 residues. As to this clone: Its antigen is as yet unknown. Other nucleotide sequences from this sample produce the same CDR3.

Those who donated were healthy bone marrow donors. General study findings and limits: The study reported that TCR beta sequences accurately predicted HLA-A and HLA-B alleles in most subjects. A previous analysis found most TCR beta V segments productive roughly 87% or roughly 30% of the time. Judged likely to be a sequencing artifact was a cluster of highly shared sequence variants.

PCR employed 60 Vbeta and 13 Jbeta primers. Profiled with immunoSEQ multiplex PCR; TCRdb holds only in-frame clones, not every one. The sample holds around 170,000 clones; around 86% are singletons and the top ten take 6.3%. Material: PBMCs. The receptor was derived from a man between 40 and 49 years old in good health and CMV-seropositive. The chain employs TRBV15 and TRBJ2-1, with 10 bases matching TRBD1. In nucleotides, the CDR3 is TGTGCCATCCAATCCGGGACAGGGGATAACGAGCAGTTCTTC. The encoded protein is CAIQSGTGDNEQFF. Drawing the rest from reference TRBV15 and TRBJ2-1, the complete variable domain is DAMVIQNPRYQVTQFGKPVTLSCSQTLNHNVMYWYQQKSSQAPKLLFHYYDKDFNNEADTPDNFQSRRPNTSFCFLDIRSPGLGDTAMYLCAIQSGTGDNEQFFGPGTRLTVL.